This T cell receptor beta chain stems from a study of CXCR3-negative and CXCR3-positive naive CD8 T cells. Overall study: Sequencing brought in about 135 million TRB reads altogether, and each library got about 1.5 +/- 0.3 million.

Via 5' RACE with UMI labels, TRB cDNA libraries were prepared. TCRdb reprocessed the 5' RACE reads and stores each CDR3 protein as one record, lacking DNA. In all, the sample yields about 98,000 distinct CDR3 sequences. Of note for this clonotype: Antigen specificity is unknown.

Whole-study results and caveats: For CXCR3-positive naive cells, TRB CDR3s were more hydrophobic than those of CXCR3-negative naive cells.

The sample taken for sequencing was naive CXCR3+ CD8+ T cells from blood. The subset is: CD45RO-CCR7+CD27+CD95- naive CD8+ T cells expressing CXCR3 (TNR3+). The sequence was collected from a human donor in good health. Some clones in this sample may be carry-over from other donors' samples.

CDR3 protein: CAWWDSYNEQFF. The chain joins TRBV30 to TRBJ2-1; the TCRdb call, TRBD1, lacks DNA for checking. Germline CDR1 reads GTSNPN; CDR2 reads SVGIG (reference sequence). CDR3 length: 12 amino acids. Full variable domain (outside the CDR3, taken from reference TRBV30 and TRBJ2-1): SQTIHQWPATLVQPVGSPLSLECTVEGTSNPNLYWYRQAAGRGLQLLFYSVGIGQISSEVPQNLSASRPQDRQFILSSKKLLLSDSGFYLCAWWDSYNEQFFGPGTRLTVL.